The 25 T cell receptor beta chains in this list originate from one sample, sequenced in a study of T cells in Graves' hyperthyroidism and ophthalmopathy. It was RNA transcripts that yielded the amplified TCR beta CDR3 regions. With the HTBI primer set, the TCR CDR3 went through a first round of RT-PCR. TCRdb redid the calling of the multiplex PCR reads with MiXCR, one entry per CDR3 protein. Found here are 300,000 to 350,000 distinct CDR3 sequences, around 16% of them singletons; the top ten hold around 34%. The specimen sequenced was blood. The origin of the receptors is a man aged 25-45 years with Graves' hyperthyroidism.

This clonotype was recorded at least ten times. The chain couples TRBV12-3 or TRBV12-4 to TRBJ2-7; maybe TRBD2 (5 bases). This CDR3 is 14 amino acids long. V shed 1 base and J shed 3 bases, with 10 bases lying between them. In DNA, the CDR3 is TGTGCCAGCAGTTTAGGGCAGGACTTCTACGAGCAGTACTTC. Its protein is CASSLGQDFYEQYF.

The chain has TRBV12-3 or TRBV12-4 and TRBJ2-3; 8 bases match TRBD1. V was pared by 2 bases and J by 5 bases, with 3 bases of the junction left unmatched. CDR3 length: 14 amino acids. CDR3 amino acids: CASSLQGARDTQYF. In nucleotides, the CDR3 is TGTGCCAGCAGTTTACAGGGGGCGAGAGATACGCAGTATTTT.

The genes are TRBV30 and TRBJ2-2, with 11 nucleotides matching TRBD1. From germline, CDR1 is GTSNPN and CDR2 SVGIG (reference sequence). The CDR3 loop spans 14 amino acids. V lost 8 bases to trimming and J lost 7 bases; unmatched junction nucleotides: 9. The CDR3 reads CAANRTGGIGELFF. The DNA of the CDR3 is TGTGCCGCGAACAGGACAGGGGGCATCGGGGAGCTGTTTTTT.

V gene TRBV5-1 combines with J gene TRBJ1-6; 7 bases align to TRBD1. Germline V gives CDR1 SGHRS, CDR2 YFSETQ. J lost 8 bases, V lost 1 base, and 3 bases had no gene match. This CDR3 has 14 amino acids. The DNA of the CDR3 is TGCGCCAGCAGCTTGCAGGGGGAAGATTCACCCCTCCACTTT. This encodes CASSLQGEDSPLHF.

In this sample, this clonotype turned up a few times. A much larger clone sits a single nucleotide away, making a read error possible. The chain has TRBV12-3 or TRBV12-4 and TRBJ2-7, with D perhaps matching TRBD2 (5 bases). Deletions cut 6 bases from V and 10 bases from J, with 13 bases between. This CDR3 has 11 amino acids. CDR3 protein: CASRDQEEQYF. The CDR3 DNA is TGTGCCAGCAGGGATCAGGAGGAACAGTACTTC.

This clonotype showed up just a few times. The gene calls are TRBV20-1 and TRBJ2-2; TRBD1 is a possible D gene (6 bases). Germline V CDR1 and CDR2: DFQATT, SNEGSKA (reference sequence). This CDR3 is built from 15 residues. Trimming left V 6 bases short and J 0 bases short, with 14 bases between. The CDR3 is CSAPRAGANTGELFF. The CDR3 nucleotides read TGCAGTGCCCCTAGGGCAGGGGCGAACACCGGGGAGCTGTTTTTT.

This clonotype was counted at least ten times. The rearrangement uses TRBV20-1 and TRBJ2-1, with 7 bases fitting TRBD2. The CDR3 contains 15 residues. Germline assignment: CDR1 DFQATT and CDR2 SNEGSKA (reference sequence). Trimming cost V 8 bases and J 5 bases; bases outside gene matches: 15. CDR3 sequence: CSTKLTSFLDNEQFF. CDR3 in DNA: TGCAGTACTAAGTTGACTAGCTTTCTGGACAATGAGCAGTTCTTC.

This clonotype was counted between two and nine times. The chain carries TRBV19 and TRBJ1-5, with unresolved D. Germline V gene lookup returns CDR1 LNHDA and CDR2 SQIVND (reference sequence). This CDR3 is 11 amino acids long. The V end was cut by 4 bases, the J end by 9 bases, with 7 bases between. In nucleotides, the CDR3 is TGTGCCAGTAGTACCCCAGGGCCCCAGCATTTT. Translating it yields CASSTPGPQHF.

A few counts support this clonotype. J is TRBJ2-7 and V is TRBV6-1, with 7 positions matching TRBD1. Germline CDR1 MNHNS, CDR2 SASEGT. The trim removed 5 bases at V and 3 bases at J, leaving 7 bases unmatched. The CDR3 sequence is 14 residues long. The CDR3 DNA is TGTGCCAGCAGTTACGGGACAGCAGACTACGAGCAGTACTTC. Amino acids: CASSYGTADYEQYF.

Comment on this clonotype: A much larger clone lies a single base off, so this may be a read error. The chain joins TRBV7-2 to TRBJ2-1; 7 bases are shared with TRBD1. The CDR3 has 13 residues. Per the germline V gene, CDR1 is SGHTA and CDR2 is FQGNSA. J gave up 10 bases and V 3 bases, and 6 bases lay outside the gene matches. CDR3 residues: CASSLDRPGEQFF. CDR3 nucleotides: TGTGCCAGCAGCTTGGACAGGCCCGGGGAGCAGTTCTTC.

This clonotype was seen repeatedly, ten times or more. This chain links TRBV18 with TRBJ1-2, with D tentatively TRBD1 (6 bases). CDR3 length equals 14 residues. Per germline, CDR1 KGHSH and CDR2 LQKENI. V dropped 0 bases and J dropped 8 bases, with 13 bases sitting between them. The CDR3 nucleotides read TGTGCCAGCTCACCACCAAACAGGGCAAGCGGCTACACCTTC. Its translation is CASSPPNRASGYTF.

This clonotype was recorded at least ten times. The chain joins TRBV5-1 to TRBJ2-1; D might be TRBD2 (6 bases). Trimming pared 4 bases from V and 10 bases from J, leaving 15 bases between. The germline gives CDR1 SGHRS, CDR2 YFSETQ. This CDR3 has 13 amino acids. CDR3 bases: TGCGCCAGCAGCCCGCCATGGGGGGAAGAGCAGTTCTTC. This translates into CASSPPWGEEQFF.

The chain combines TRBV11-3 with TRBJ2-1, with D perhaps matching TRBD1 (5 bases). Trimming pared 2 bases from V and 7 bases from J, leaving 12 bases between. The germline CDR1 and CDR2 sequences are SGHNT and YENEEA. The CDR3 runs to 14 residues. CDR3 sequence reads: CASSLIQGSNEQFF. The CDR3 bases are TGTGCCAGCAGCTTAATTCAGGGTTCTAATGAGCAGTTCTTC.

This clonotype was seen repeatedly, ten times or more. Written as DNA, the CDR3 is TGTGCCAGCGGGACAGCGGAGACCCAGTACTTC. Translation gives CASGTAETQYF. The chain has TRBV28 and TRBJ2-5; 7 bases fit TRBD1. This CDR3 region has 11 residues. V trimming: 8 bases; J trimming: 5 bases; junction bases outside the gene matches: 2. The V gene's germline CDR1 is MDHEN and CDR2 SYDVKM. Drawing the rest from reference TRBV28 and TRBJ2-5, the complete variable domain is DVKVTQSSRYLVKRTGEKVFLECVQDMDHENMFWYRQDPGLGLRLIYFSYDVKMKEKGDIPEGYSVSREKKERFSLILESASTNQTSMYLCASGTAETQYFGPGTRLLVL.

The table lists this clonotype with many counts. The V and J genes are TRBV12-3 or TRBV12-4 and TRBJ2-6, with 12 bases aligning to TRBD2. The V and J ends lost 7 bases and 2 bases, in that order; junction bases with no gene match: 3. This CDR3 has 16 amino acids. The chain's CDR3 is CASKLAGGAGANVLTF. The CDR3 DNA is TGTGCCAGCAAGCTAGCGGGAGGGGCTGGGGCCAACGTCCTGACTTTC.

This clonotype has at least ten counts. The chain is built from TRBV18 and TRBJ2-1; D is ambiguous. Germline values: CDR1 KGHSH, CDR2 LQKENI. The CDR3 has 11 amino acids. The V end was cut by 3 bases, the J end by 7 bases, with 4 bases between. CDR3 bases: TGTGCCAGCTCACCTTCAAATGAGCAGTTCTTC. This translates into CASSPSNEQFF.

The chain joins TRBV27 to TRBJ2-1, with a weak D call TRBD2 (7 bases). Trimming cost V 6 bases and J 0 bases, with 15 bases left between them. The CDR3 length is 16 residues. Germline CDR1 reads MNHEY; CDR2 reads SMNVEV (reference sequence). The CDR3 coding sequence is TGTGCCAGCAGGGGAGGGGGGACGAGCTCCTACAATGAGCAGTTCTTC. It yields the protein CASRGGGTSSYNEQFF.

This clonotype appeared many times. The rearrangement joins TRBV12-3 or TRBV12-4 to TRBJ2-7, with TRBD2 matching 7 bases. V was clipped by 8 bases and J by 0 bases; unmatched bases: 10. The length of the CDR3 is 15 residues. CDR3: CASGGTTLGSYEQYF. Written as DNA, the CDR3 is TGTGCCAGCGGAGGGACTACCCTCGGCTCCTACGAGCAGTACTTC.

The genes are TRBV3-1 and TRBJ2-2; 7 bases map to TRBD1. The V gene's germline CDR1 is LGHDT and CDR2 YNNKEL (reference sequence). The ends lost 7 bases at V and 5 bases at J; junction bases unmatched: 13. This CDR3 contains 16 residues. The DNA of the CDR3 is TGTGCCAGCACCCGATCGGGACAGTGGGCAACCGGGGAGCTGTTTTTT. It encodes CASTRSGQWATGELFF.

J is TRBJ2-1 and V is TRBV7-6; 9 positions agree with TRBD2. The CDR3 spans 16 residues. The junction had 14 bases not matched to a gene; V was cut back by 4 bases and J by 10 bases. In germline, CDR1 is SGHVS, CDR2 FNYEAQ. As DNA, the CDR3 is TGTGCCAGCAGCTCGAGGATTAGGGCGGGAGGGCCCGAGCAGTTCTTC. It is translated as CASSSRIRAGGPEQFF. Full variable domain (missing parts from reference TRBV7-6 and TRBJ2-1): GAGVSQSPRYKVTKRGQDVALRCDPISGHVSLYWYRQALGQGPEFLTYFNYEAQQDKSGLPNDRFSAERPEGSISTLTIQRTEQRDSAMYRCASSSRIRAGGPEQFFGPGTRLTVL.

The genes are TRBV2 and TRBJ2-1; 7 nucleotides align to TRBD1. With V trimmed by 5 bases and J by 3 bases, 10 bases remained unmatched. CDR3 length equals 16 residues. Germline V gene sequence: CDR1 SNHLY, CDR2 FYNNEI. The CDR3 sequence: CASSPPHRDSYNEQFF. In nucleotides, the CDR3 is TGTGCCAGCAGTCCGCCCCACCGGGACAGCTACAATGAGCAGTTCTTC.

In its sample, this clonotype was seen a few times. The J gene is TRBJ1-4, the V gene TRBV15, with 7 bases matching TRBD1. Germline V CDR1 and CDR2: LNHNV, YYDKDF (reference sequence). The CDR3 spans 15 residues. V shed 2 bases, J shed 6 bases, and the junction held 6 bases outside the gene matches. CDR3 sequence (DNA): TGTGCCACCAGCAGACTAGGACAGGTGGATGAAAAACTGTTTTTT. The encoded protein is CATSRLGQVDEKLFF.

This rearrangement joins TRBV7-9 to TRBJ2-7; D is possibly TRBD1 (6 bases). Trimming took 2 bases from V and 5 from J, leaving 13 bases between them. CDR3 size: 14 residues. The germline CDR1 and CDR2 sequences are SEHNR and FQNEAQ (reference sequence). The CDR3: CASSLMVTGNEQYF. CDR3 DNA sequence: TGTGCCAGCAGCTTAATGGTAACAGGGAACGAGCAGTACTTC.

This clonotype was seen ten or more times. The gene calls are TRBV24-1 and TRBJ2-3; 7 positions match TRBD1. The CDR3 is 16 amino acids. J lost 4 bases, V lost 3 bases, and 9 bases had no gene match. The V gene's germline CDR1 is KGHDR and CDR2 SFDVKD. The CDR3 is CATSDPLDRAADTQYF. The CDR3 DNA follows: TGTGCCACCAGTGATCCTCTCGACAGGGCGGCAGATACGCAGTATTTT.

This clonotype was counted at least ten times. The chain uses TRBV5-1 and TRBJ1-1; D unresolved. CDR1 SGHRS and CDR2 YFSETQ come from the germline V gene. V shed 5 bases and J shed 0 bases, with 17 bases lying between them. This CDR3 region has 16 residues. CDR3 DNA: TGCGCCAGCAGTCCGGCGGCCGGGCAGATGAACACTGAAGCTTTCTTT. Translating it yields CASSPAAGQMNTEAFF.